This T cell receptor (beta chain) was retrieved from a study of T cells in Graves' hyperthyroidism and ophthalmopathy. The CDR3 has 17 amino acids. The V segment lost 5 bases and the J segment 0 bases; nucleotides outside the gene matches: 6. TCR beta CDR3 region amplification was performed from RNA transcripts. During a first-round RT-PCR of the TCR CDR3, the HTBI primer set was used. MiXCR, run by TCRdb on the multiplex PCR reads, gives a single entry per CDR3 protein. The sample has 300,000 to 450,000 distinct CDR3 sequences, approximately 25% seen once; the top ten hold over 70%. A patient was excluded if there was uncontrolled infection, other autoimmune disease, pregnancy or lactation.

This clonotype was obtained from a man aged 45-65 years with Graves' hyperthyroidism. V gene TRBV12-3 or TRBV12-4 combines with J gene TRBJ2-6; TRBD1 agrees at 8 bases. The source material was blood. The CDR3 reads CASSARGQGSGANVLTF. Here the CDR3 DNA reads TGTGCCAGCAGTGCCCGTGGACAGGGCTCTGGGGCCAACGTCCTGACTTTC.